The rows below give T cell receptor beta chains drawn from one sample of a study of PD-1 blockade in classical Hodgkin lymphoma. TCRdb keeps only in-frame clones here, not all; method: immunoSEQ multiplex PCR. Of tens of thousands of clones listed, about three quarters were seen once; the top ten hold approximately 10%. The starting material was peripheral blood mononuclear cells (PBMCs), obtained at baseline. The receptor set was obtained from a human donor with classical Hodgkin lymphoma. CDR3s include the opening cysteine and the closing phenylalanine or tryptophan. D genes are given only for firm matches. Size is stated for part of the rows, as once, few or many counts, or as a class when the clone is expanded.

CDR3aa	CDR3nt	v_gene	j_gene	d_gene	abundance
CASSFLGRPEF	TGTGCCAGCAGCTTCCTGGGTCGCCCCGAGTTT	TRBV11-2	TRBJ1-1	-	few
CASSKGSRTGSPYNEQFF	TGTGCCAGCAGCAAAGGGAGCAGGACAGGGAGCCCGTACAATGAGCAGTTCTTC	TRBV21-1	TRBJ2-1	-	-
CASSLRGGNTIYF	TGTGCCAGCAGCCTCAGGGGTGGAAACACCATATATTTT	TRBV14	TRBJ1-3	-	-
CASSQDEGARNYGYTF	TGTGCCAGCAGCCAAGACGAGGGGGCGAGGAACTATGGCTACACCTTC	TRBV4-2	TRBJ1-2	TRBD1	few
CASSQVGQYGYTF	TGTGCCAGCAGCCAAGTAGGCCAGTATGGCTACACCTTC	TRBV14	TRBJ1-2	-	large
CASSESGGGYNEQFF	TGTGCCAGCAGTGAGTCCGGGGGAGGTTACAATGAGCAGTTCTTC	TRBV2	TRBJ2-1	-	-
CASSAGGDAFF	TGTGCCAGCAGCGCCGGGGGGGACGCTTTCTTT	TRBV9	TRBJ1-1	-	medium-sized
CATRGVVLNIQYF	TGTGCCACCAGGGGGGTAGTTTTAAACATTCAGTACTTC	TRBV19	TRBJ2-4	-	-
CAWTWDTNTEAFF	TGTGCCTGGACGTGGGACACTAACACTGAAGCTTTCTTT	TRBV30	TRBJ1-1	-	-
CASSLRTGGLYEQYF	TGCGCCAGCAGCTTACGGACAGGGGGCCTCTACGAGCAGTACTTC	TRBV5-1	TRBJ2-7	TRBD1	-
CASSPLRAEGRAFF	TGTGCCAGCTCACCACTAAGGGCGGAAGGAAGGGCTTTCTTT	TRBV18	TRBJ1-1	-	-
CASSVGTSGSYEQYF	TGTGCCAGCAGCGTAGGGACTAGCGGGTCCTACGAGCAGTACTTC	TRBV9	TRBJ2-7	TRBD2	few
CASTSSGGAVYEQYF	TGTGCCAGTACCTCTTCTGGAGGGGCCGTCTACGAGCAGTACTTC	TRBV7-2	TRBJ2-7	-	-
CASRGQANYGYTF	TGTGCCAGTAGGGGCCAGGCGAACTATGGCTACACCTTC	TRBV19	TRBJ1-2	-	once
CASSPGPFSADTQYF	TGTGCCAGCAGCCCCGGACCATTTTCCGCAGATACGCAGTATTTT	TRBV11-3	TRBJ2-3	-	-
CASSAAGGESPLHF	TGTGCCAGCAGCGCGGCCGGGGGGGAATCACCCCTCCACTTT	TRBV9	TRBJ1-6	-	-
CASSLGTQINQPQHF	TGTGCCAGCAGCTTAGGAACTCAAATCAATCAGCCCCAGCATTTT	TRBV7-6	TRBJ1-5	-	many
CASHPGQGVGELFF	TGTGCCAGTCACCCGGGACAGGGCGTCGGGGAGCTGTTTTTT	TRBV19	TRBJ2-2	TRBD1	-
CASSFNRGQGYTF	TGTGCCAGCAGTTTCAACAGGGGACAAGGCTACACCTTC	TRBV6-6	TRBJ1-2	TRBD1	-
CASSVNEGNTGELFF	TGTGCCAGCAGCGTGAACGAGGGTAACACCGGGGAGCTGTTTTTT	TRBV9	TRBJ2-2	-	-
CASSLTGELFF	TGTGCCAGCAGCCTCACCGGGGAGCTGTTTTTT	TRBV7-9	TRBJ2-2	-	-
CASSWVQGYGYTF	TGTGCCAGCAGTTGGGTACAGGGCTATGGCTACACCTTC	TRBV6-5	TRBJ1-2	-	-
CASSPRPANEQFF	TGTGCCAGCAGTCCCCGCCCAGCCAATGAGCAGTTCTTC	TRBV27	TRBJ2-1	-	-
CASSFVSGGASDTQYF	TGTGCCAGCAGTTTTGTTAGTGGGGGGGCCTCAGATACGCAGTATTTT	TRBV6-5	TRBJ2-3	-	-
CASSATSGGTGELFF	TGTGCCAGCAGCGCGACTAGCGGGGGAACCGGGGAGCTGTTTTTT	TRBV9	TRBJ2-2	TRBD2	-
CASSLDRYEQYF	TGTGCCAGCAGCCTTGACAGGTACGAGCAGTACTTC	TRBV5-4	TRBJ2-7	-	-
CASSESDTPNTEAFF	TGTGCCAGCAGTGAATCGGACACTCCGAACACTGAAGCTTTCTTT	TRBV2	TRBJ1-1	-	-
CASSGGDRANTEAFF	TGTGCCAGCAGTGGGGGGGACAGGGCGAACACTGAAGCTTTCTTT	TRBV25-1	TRBJ1-1	TRBD1	few
CASNPGTYLREGYTF	TGTGCCAGTAATCCCGGGACTTATCTTAGAGAGGGCTACACCTTC	TRBV21-1	TRBJ1-2	-	-
CASSPSGTSNYGYTF	TGTGCCAGCTCACCCTCCGGGACTTCTAACTATGGCTACACCTTC	TRBV18	TRBJ1-2	-	-
CASKIAGGPDTQYF	TGTGCCAGCAAAATAGCGGGAGGGCCAGATACGCAGTATTTT	TRBV2	TRBJ2-3	TRBD2	-
CASSTGAGPYNEQFF	TGTGCCAGCAGTACGGGAGCGGGGCCCTACAATGAGCAGTTCTTC	TRBV5-6	TRBJ2-1	TRBD2	-
CAASSGPPTYEQYF	TGTGCCGCCTCCTCCGGACCGCCGACCTACGAGCAGTACTTC	TRBV28	TRBJ2-7	-	-
CASSYGQKNTEAFF	TGTGCCAGCAGTTACGGGCAGAAGAACACTGAAGCTTTCTTT	TRBV6-6	TRBJ1-1	-	-
CASSPPVANYGYTF	TGTGCCAGCTCACCACCGGTCGCTAACTATGGCTACACCTTC	TRBV18	TRBJ1-2	-	-
CASSLDRTYGYTF	TGTGCCAGCAGCTTGGACAGGACTTATGGCTACACCTTC	TRBV7-8	TRBJ1-2	TRBD1	-
CASSSPTAENTGELFF	TGTGCCAGCAGCTCTCCGACAGCGGAGAACACCGGGGAGCTGTTTTTT	TRBV9	TRBJ2-2	-	-
CASIGQDSNGYTF	TGTGCCAGCATTGGGCAGGATAGTAATGGCTACACCTTC	TRBV2	TRBJ1-2	-	-
CASSLVTNYGYTF	TGCGCCAGCAGCTTGGTAACTAACTATGGCTACACCTTC	TRBV5-1	TRBJ1-2	-	medium-sized
CAWSVRTALNTEAFF	TGTGCCTGGAGTGTACGAACAGCACTGAACACTGAAGCTTTCTTT	TRBV30	TRBJ1-1	-	-
CASNSGGAYGYTF	TGTGCCAGCAATTCAGGGGGCGCCTATGGCTACACCTTC	TRBV25-1	TRBJ1-2	TRBD1	-
CAWGDIWLGEQYF	TGTGCCTGGGGGGACATCTGGTTGGGCGAGCAGTACTTC	TRBV30	TRBJ2-7	-	-
CASNLGQGGNQPQHF	TGTGCCAGTAATTTGGGACAGGGTGGCAATCAGCCCCAGCATTTT	TRBV19	TRBJ1-5	TRBD1	-
CASSLTGGYGYTF	TGTGCCAGCAGCTTGACAGGGGGCTATGGCTACACCTTC	TRBV7-9	TRBJ1-2	TRBD1	-
CASRREANYGYTF	TGCGCCAGCCGAAGGGAAGCTAACTATGGCTACACCTTC	TRBV5-1	TRBJ1-2	-	-
CASSSRGSRITTEAFF	TGTGCCAGCAGCTCCCGAGGTAGCAGGATTACCACTGAAGCTTTCTTT	TRBV9	TRBJ1-1	-	-
CASRPEASSYEQYF	TGTGCCAGCAGGCCCGAGGCCAGCTCCTACGAGCAGTACTTC	TRBV27	TRBJ2-7	-	-
CASSPPGRMSGNTIYF	TGTGCCAGCTCACCACCGGGACGGATGTCTGGAAACACCATATATTTT	TRBV18	TRBJ1-3	-	few
CASNGARTNEKLFF	TGTGCCAGCAACGGGGCTAGAACTAATGAAAAACTGTTTTTT	TRBV19	TRBJ1-4	-	-
CASSLAGVGNTIYF	TGTGCCAGCAGCCTTGCCGGGGTCGGAAACACCATATATTTT	TRBV4-2	TRBJ1-3	-	few
CASSSGQGGQETQYF	TGTGCCAGCAGTTCCGGACAGGGGGGACAAGAGACCCAGTACTTC	TRBV5-4	TRBJ2-5	TRBD1	-
CASSFMATSTDTQYF	TGTGCCAGCAGTTTCATGGCTACTAGCACAGATACGCAGTATTTT	TRBV28	TRBJ2-3	-	few
CASKLKGAPTEAFF	TGTGCCAGCAAGCTGAAGGGGGCGCCCACTGAAGCTTTCTTT	TRBV6-5	TRBJ1-1	TRBD1	-